Sequencing of this T cell receptor (beta chain) was carried out in a study of control samples from healthy donors and cancer patients. Trimming at V came to 3 bases and at J to 2 bases, leaving 7 bases not matched to a gene. Germline V gives CDR1 SQVTM, CDR2 ANQGSEA. This CDR3 is built from 14 residues. Only in-frame clones appear in the TCRdb table, and some are missing; sequencing was by immunoSEQ multiplex PCR. This sample has about 110,000 clones, with 75% to 90% found just once. Sequences were obtained from blood. This receptor was identified in a woman aged 50 to 60 in good health. The chain uses TRBV29-1 and TRBJ2-7; 7 bases match TRBD1. CDR3 in amino acids: CSVERGQGTYEQYF. CDR3 coding DNA: TGCAGCGTTGAGAGGGGGCAGGGGACCTACGAGCAGTACTTC.